The source of this TCR beta chain is a study of cytomegalovirus exposure and HLA in healthy donors. Study-wide points: Later analysis showed TCR association rates varying by HLA locus, highest for DRB1 and lowest for HLA-C. A few of the chains that were CMV-associated were confirmed in vitro to be specific for CMV antigens. In an earlier analysis, productive rearrangement rates for most beta V segments clustered near 87% or 30%.

Germline V gives CDR1 SQVTM, CDR2 ANQGSEA. CDR3 length equals 15 residues. After removal of 1 base from V and 9 bases from J, the junction contained 12 bases not matched to a gene. The PCR was carried out with 60 Vbeta primers and 13 Jbeta primers. Generated by immunoSEQ multiplex PCR, the TCRdb table keeps only in-frame clones and is missing some. The table includes 170,000 or so clones, around 82% detected once. Worth noting for this clone: The antigen remains undetermined.

The source of this sequence is a man aged 60 to 69 in good health and CMV-seronegative. Source material: PBMCs. The rearrangement links TRBV29-1 to TRBJ2-1, with 7 bases lining up with TRBD2. The CDR3 region is CSVEAGGGLLGEQFF. The CDR3 DNA follows: TGCAGCGTTGAAGCGGGGGGAGGGCTCTTGGGTGAGCAGTTCTTC.